A single sample gave rise to the 14 T cell receptor beta chains below, sequenced in a study of beta chain features in type 1 diabetes. The study, taken as a whole, reports: Shortening that was moderate but significant affected the TCRB CDR3s of Type 1 diabetes patients in all four CD4+ subsets.

These receptors' targets are unknown. Expressed TCRB transcripts were sequenced, since all the RNA that had been isolated was reverse transcribed. Here immunoSEQ multiplex PCR was the method, and the copy in TCRdb shows in-frame clones only, minus some. Altogether 65,000 to 85,000 clones are present, 45% to 50% being singletons, with the ten largest covering 0.7%. Sequenced sample: central memory CD4+ T cells from blood. The receptor set was obtained from a man aged 30 to 39 with type 1 diabetes.

The chain links TRBV5-1 to TRBJ1-2, with TRBD1 as a possible D gene (6 bases). Trimming removed 0 bases at V and 5 bases at J, with 11 bases between. Per germline, CDR1 SGHRS and CDR2 YFSETQ. This CDR3 has 14 residues. The DNA of the CDR3 is TGCGCCAGCAGCTTGGAGGGGGGGAAGTATGGCTACACCTTC. The encoded protein is CASSLEGGKYGYTF. The complete variable domain, with remaining parts taken from reference TRBV5-1 and TRBJ1-2, reads KAGVTQTPRYLIKTRGQQVTLSCSPISGHRSVSWYQQTPGQGLQFLFEYFSETQRNKGNFPGRFSGRQFSNSRSEMNVSTLELGDSALYLCASSLEGGKYGYTFGSGTRLTVV.

This clone was detected only a few times. The chain uses TRBV7-7 and TRBJ2-5; TRBD2 aligns across 7 bases. CDR1 is SSHAT and CDR2 is FNYEAQ in the germline V gene (reference sequence). Germline trimming cut 5 bases from V and 5 bases from J; bases unmatched to any gene: 5. The CDR3 sequence is 13 residues long. The CDR3 coding sequence is TGTGCCAGCAGCCGTAGCGGGCAGGAGACCCAGTACTTC. Translating gives CASSRSGQETQYF.

J is TRBJ2-7 and V is TRBV6-1, with D possibly matching TRBD1 (5 bases). CDR1 is MNHNS and CDR2 is SASEGT in the germline V gene. Trimming removed 1 base at V and 0 bases at J, with 7 bases between. The CDR3 runs 14 residues. The CDR3 sequence is CASSEGTSSYEQYF. The CDR3 nucleotides read TGTGCCAGCAGTGAAGGGACAAGCTCCTACGAGCAGTACTTC.

The chain is built from TRBV6-1 and TRBJ1-5; possibly TRBD1 for D (5 bases). CDR1 MNHNS and CDR2 SASEGT come from the germline V gene. The CDR3 has 14 amino acids. The V gene lost 2 bases and the J gene lost 3 bases, with 8 bases spanning the gap. The CDR3 reads CASSETGVNQPQHF. CDR3 coding DNA: TGTGCCAGCAGTGAAACGGGGGTCAATCAGCCCCAGCATTTT.

Here the CDR3 reads CAISATGGYTF. Written as DNA, the CDR3 is TGTGCCATCAGTGCGACGGGGGGCTACACCTTC. This chain joins TRBV10-3 and TRBJ1-2; D is ambiguous. Trimming removed 4 bases from V and 8 bases from J, with 8 bases in between. Germline CDR1 and CDR2: ENHRY and SYGVKD. This CDR3 comprises 11 residues.

This clone was detected a few times. The V gene is TRBV2, the J gene TRBJ1-2; a weak D match, TRBD1 (5 bases). V dropped 8 bases and J dropped 4 bases, with 11 bases sitting between them. Germline CDR1 reads SNHLY; CDR2 reads FYNNEI. The CDR3 is 12 residues long. The CDR3 spells CASGRDGYGYTF. DNA for the CDR3: TGTGCCAGCGGGAGGGACGGCTATGGCTACACCTTC.

The chain has TRBV19 and TRBJ1-1, with a weak D call TRBD1 (5 bases). The V and J ends lost 6 bases and 7 bases respectively, with 18 bases between them. This CDR3 is 14 amino acids long. The germline V gene has CDR1 LNHDA and CDR2 SQIVND (reference sequence). The CDR3 sequence is CASRPNAGQREAFF. CDR3 bases: TGTGCCAGTAGGCCTAACGCAGGGCAGCGTGAAGCTTTCTTT.

This sequence joins TRBV7-2 and TRBJ1-4; 7 bases align to TRBD1. The CDR3 extends over 16 amino acids. V lost 2 bases and J lost 7; bases outside the gene matches: 10. CDR1 is SGHTA and CDR2 is FQGNSA in the germline V gene. The CDR3 sequence is CASSLRARGFGEKLFF. CDR3 nucleotides: TGTGCCAGCAGCTTAAGAGCCAGGGGGTTCGGTGAAAAACTGTTTTTT. Filled out from reference TRBV7-2 and TRBJ1-4, the complete variable domain reads GAGVSQSPSNKVTEKGKDVELRCDPISGHTALYWYRQSLGQGLEFLIYFQGNSAPDKSGLPSDRFSAERTGGSVSTLTIQRTQQEDSAVYLCASSLRARGFGEKLFFGSGTQLSVL.

V usage is TRBV5-5 and J usage is TRBJ2-6; TRBD1 matches at 7 bases. CDR3 length equals 15 residues. J lost 2 bases, V lost 4 bases, and 3 bases had no gene match. Germline V gene data show CDR1 as SGHKS and CDR2 as YYEKEE (reference sequence). The DNA of the CDR3 is TGTGCCAGCAGCCCCGGGACAGCTGGGGCCAACGTCCTGACTTTC. Encoded protein: CASSPGTAGANVLTF.

In this sample, this clone turned up a few times. The J gene is TRBJ2-7, the V gene TRBV11-2; D uncertain. CDR3 size: 12 residues. Trimming took 2 bases from V and 9 from J, leaving 11 bases between them. The V gene's germline CDR1 is SGHAT and CDR2 FQNNGV. The CDR3 region is CASSLSGLGQYF. CDR3 coding DNA: TGTGCCAGCAGCTTATCGGGTCTAGGGCAGTACTTC.

This clone has just a few counts. The gene calls are TRBV6-5 and TRBJ2-7, with 14 bases lining up with TRBD2. Germline V gene lookup returns CDR1 MNHEY and CDR2 SVGAGI. CDR3 length: 16 residues. V was clipped by 4 bases and J by 3 bases; unmatched bases: 5. The DNA of the CDR3 is TGTGCCAGCAGTTCCGGGACTAGCGGGAGTGGCTACGAGCAGTACTTC. Translation: CASSSGTSGSGYEQYF.

V gene TRBV5-1 combines with J gene TRBJ1-1, with TRBD1 identical over 8 bases. J was trimmed by 2 bases and V by 7 bases; bases with no gene match: 7. Germline V lookup: CDR1 SGHRS, CDR2 YFSETQ. This CDR3 region has 14 residues. The CDR3 DNA is TGCGCCAGCGGAGGAGGACAGGGTAACACTGAAGCTTTCTTT. Translation: CASGGGQGNTEAFF.

This rearrangement joins TRBV28 to TRBJ1-2, with 7 nucleotides matching TRBD1. This CDR3 contains 16 residues. V was clipped by 5 bases and J by 4 bases; unmatched bases: 13. The germline V gene encodes CDR1 MDHEN and CDR2 SYDVKM. CDR3 protein: CASSPRTGGGGYGYTF. In DNA form, the CDR3 reads TGTGCCAGCAGTCCCCGGACAGGCGGGGGGGGCTATGGCTACACCTTC.

The chain carries TRBV4-1 and TRBJ2-7, with 8 bases aligning to TRBD1. The J segment lost 4 bases and the V segment lost 7 bases, leaving 9 bases of the junction unmatched. CDR1 and CDR2 from the germline V gene are MGHRA and YSYEKL. CDR3 length: 14 amino acids. CDR3 coding DNA: TGCGCCAGCAAACTGACAGGGGACCGATACGAGCAGTACTTC. Amino acid sequence: CASKLTGDRYEQYF.